This T cell receptor (beta chain) was sequenced for a study of T cells in Graves' hyperthyroidism and ophthalmopathy (dated by TCRdb to the late 2010s). Notes on the research overall: Peripheral blood samples were taken at initial diagnosis, before any treatment was given. TCR V-J signatures able to tell the groups apart were searched for in a discovery cohort of 100 or so patients, of whom 43 had Graves' ophthalmopathy and roughly 59 had stable Graves' hyperthyroidism. Prospective prediction of ophthalmopathy was tested in an independent validation cohort of fewer than 20 hyperthyroidism patients and around 16 patients who later progressed to ophthalmopathy. The 100 discovery patients were randomly split 7:3 into training and test sets. In addition, the study compared T-cell repertoires in thyroid tissue and in blood from several Graves' hyperthyroidism patients. After sampling, hyperthyroidism patients received methimazole starting at 30 mg daily, and ophthalmopathy patients received high-dose intravenous methylprednisolone. TCR Vbeta CDR3 sequencing of 130 to 150 peripheral blood samples (under 45 ophthalmopathy, 75 hyperthyroidism and some 17 progressor patients) is reported in the paper. Summary of the overall study and its limitations: Most expanded thyroid clonotypes (frequency above 0.001) were also detected in blood, suggesting blood repertoires may reflect thyroid immune responses. Ophthalmopathy was separated from stable hyperthyroidism by a 13 V-J signature model, with around 88% sensitivity and roughly 84% specificity obtained in cross-validation and 80%/75% obtained in testing. Sample size was not statistically predetermined, and investigators were not blinded to group allocation. In validation, the model predicted progression to ophthalmopathy a median of roughly 6.1 months before onset, with approximately 70% sensitivity and more than 72% specificity.

Cut back by 6 bases and 8 bases, the V and J ends lie 13 bases apart. The CDR1 and CDR2 encoded by the germline V gene are MDHEN and SYDVKM. The CDR3 covers 12 residues, taking in both the cysteine and the phenylalanine. Only the CDR3 DNA is retained, 36 bases long and in frame from the first base. About this clonotype: Its antigen target is currently unknown. Base-call qualities are not available, and no considerably larger clone is one nucleotide away.

Ophthalmopathy patients had moderately to severely active disease, with a Clinical Activity Score of 3 or more, a NOSPECS grade of 4 or more, and a disease duration of less than 3 months. The study excluded patients with uncontrolled infections, other autoimmune diseases, pregnancy or lactation. Diagnoses were based on clinical symptoms, serum thyroxine and TRAb, thyroid ultrasound and orbital computed tomography. PBMCs were separated from roughly 9.3 ml of fresh peripheral blood using Ficoll-Paque density gradient centrifugation. Total RNA was extracted with Trizol reagent, and quality was checked on an Agilent 2100 Bioanalyzer. TCR beta CDR3 regions were amplified from RNA transcripts. The first round of RT-PCR for the TCR CDR3 was performed with the HTBI primer set and the Qiagen OneStep RT-PCR kit. Libraries were constructed in a second round of multiplex PCR, after which size selection and purification were carried out. Sequencing of the libraries was done on an Illumina HiSeq2000 using paired-end 100 bp reads. In the paper's pipeline: SOAPnuke was used to process the raw data, removing reads that contained adapters or uncalled bases, had a mean Phred below 15, or lacked an exact match to the constant primer or identifier. High-quality paired reads were merged with COPE v1.2.5, and unique nucleotide sequences were defined as clonotypes. MiTCR v1.1 was used to align the clonotypes against IMGT TRBV, TRBD and TRBJ reference segments. Only V-J combinations with frequency above 0.0001, covering 99.2% of repertoires, were analysed. A TCS score was defined as the ratio of F50 (clonal expansion) to E x V (chaos), with BLOSUM62-based TCRdist applied between CDR3 peptides within each V-J. Welch's t-statistics and random forest reduced 500 to 550 V-J features to about 12, which were used in a naive Bayes classifier (R e1071). Clones were called with MiXCR by TCRdb after fastp trimmed the public reads at Q25, and only in-frame beta chains were retained. Every CDR3 protein is listed once, alongside the most common genes and DNA of its rows. These V and J calls rely on TCRdb rather than the paper's analysis. In this sample the table shows approximately 300,000 distinct CDR3 sequences, about a sixth of which occur a single time. The top ten clones comprise around 55% of the sample.

Sequencing was carried out using blood. The clonotype originates from a woman aged 60-70 years with Graves' ophthalmopathy. In this chain, TRBV28 is recombined with TRBJ1-2, with no confident D gene call. The DNA sequence is TGTGCCAGCAGCAGCGTCCAGGAGGGCTACACCTTC. Translated, it gives CASSSVQEGYTF.